The 2 T cell receptor beta chains below were found in one sample sequenced in a study of blood T cell repertoires in COVID-19. Method: immunoSEQ multiplex PCR; TCRdb's copy keeps in-frame clones and lacks some. The table lists approximately 160,000 clones, 86% of them singletons, with 5.5% to 7% in the top ten. The material sequenced was peripheral blood. The origin of the receptors is a man aged 50 to 60 with active or convalescent COVID-19.

The CDR3 nucleotides are TGTGCCAGCAGCTTGGCAGGGACAGGCCGGGATACGCAGTATTTT. It yields the protein CASSLAGTGRDTQYF. This chain links TRBV5-4 with TRBJ2-3, with 8 nucleotides matching TRBD1. The CDR3 loop spans 15 amino acids. Germline assignment: CDR1 SGHNT and CDR2 YYREEE (reference sequence). J gave up 6 bases and V 0 bases, and 6 bases lay outside the gene matches.

The V call is TRBV11-3, the J call TRBJ2-2; 13 nucleotides line up with TRBD2. The germline V gene has CDR1 SGHNT and CDR2 YENEEA. Germline trimming cut 5 bases from V and 5 bases from J; bases unmatched to any gene: 11. This CDR3 contains 18 residues. The CDR3 region is CASSKGTSGKGRTGELFF. CDR3 DNA: TGTGCCAGCAGCAAAGGGACTAGCGGGAAGGGACGGACCGGGGAGCTGTTTTTT. The whole variable domain, remainder taken from reference TRBV11-3 and TRBJ2-2, is EAGVVQSPRYKIIEKKQPVAFWCNPISGHNTLYWYLQNLGQGPELLIRYENEEAVDDSQLPKDRFSAERLKGVDSTLKIQPAELGDSAVYLCASSKGTSGKGRTGELFFGEGSRLTVL.